The rows below give T cell receptor beta chains drawn from one sample of a study of human T cells and chemical hapten exposure. MiXCR, run by TCRdb on the RACE reads, gives a single entry per CDR3 protein. Counted here are approximately 45,000 distinct CDR3 sequences, around 4.5% occurring once; the ten biggest clones make up around 1.6%. The material sequenced was whole blood. These receptors all come from a female donor in good health. Some clones in this sample may be carry-over from other donors' samples. CDR3s include the opening cysteine and the closing phenylalanine or tryptophan. A D gene is named only where the DNA matches it firmly. The size field reads once, few, many, or a class for an expanded clone.

>TRBV11-2|.|TRBJ2-4|many
TGTGCCAGCAGCTCTCTGGGGGCGCAAGCCAAAAACATTCAGTACTTC
CASSSLGAQAKNIQYF
>TRBV5-1|TRBD1|TRBJ1-5|many
TGCGCCAGCAGAGAGGGGGCGAGCGCGAATCAGCCCCAGCATTTT
CASREGASANQPQHF
>TRBV15|.|TRBJ1-3|many
TGTGCCACCAGCAGAGATAAAGGAAACACCATATATTTT
CATSRDKGNTIYF
>TRBV18|TRBD2|TRBJ2-1|many
TGTGCCAGCTCACCACCGACTAGCGGGGGGCAAAGTGAGCAGTTCTTC
CASSPPTSGGQSEQFF
>TRBV20-1|TRBD1|TRBJ1-1|many
TGCAGTGCCACCGGGACAGGGGGCGCGACTGAAGCTTTCTTT
CSATGTGGATEAFF
>TRBV27|.|TRBJ1-1|few
TGTGCCAGCTATCGGGGGGGTGCCGGGGCTTTCTTT
CASYRGGAGAFF
>TRBV7-9|.|TRBJ1-5|many
TGTGCCAGCAGCGACGCACGGTATAGCAATCAGCCCCAGCATTTT
CASSDARYSNQPQHF
>TRBV5-1|.|TRBJ1-6|many
TGCGCCAGCAGCCTTGAGGGTATACCCGATTCACCCCTCCACTTT
CASSLEGIPDSPLHF
>TRBV9|.|TRBJ1-1|many
TGTGCCAGCAGCGTAGGGGGAGTGAACACTGAAGCTTTCTTT
CASSVGGVNTEAFF
>TRBV6-4|.|TRBJ2-2|many
TGTGCCAGTAGACAGGCGACGAACACCGGGGAGCTGTTTTTT
CASRQATNTGELFF
>TRBV6-5|.|TRBJ2-7|many
TGTGCCAGCACCTCCCTTTCAGAGGGACCGTATGAGCAGTACTTC
CASTSLSEGPYEQYF
>TRBV12-3/TRBV12-4|.|TRBJ2-1|few
TGTGCCAGCAGTTTAATGGGTGAGCAGTTCTTC
CASSLMGEQFF
>TRBV28|TRBD1|TRBJ1-2|many
TGTGCCAGCAGGCATCAGGGGGAAGTGAACTATGGCTACACCTTC
CASRHQGEVNYGYTF